One sample yielded the 17 T cell receptor beta chains listed below, sequenced in a study of T cell responses to AZD1222 COVID-19 vaccine. The table came from immunoSEQ multiplex PCR; TCRdb's copy has only in-frame clones and leaves some out. The top ten hold 4% to 4.5% of the sample, which has fewer than 200,000 clones, 90% seen once. Material: peripheral blood, obtained 28 days after the second dose of the MenACWY control vaccine. The receptor source for this set is an adult who received the MenACWY meningococcal vaccine as a control.

The CDR3, as DNA: TGTGCCAGCAGTGCCCTGGGACTAGCGGGAATTGAGCAGTTCTTC. It translates to CASSALGLAGIEQFF. The chain couples TRBV6-2 or TRBV6-3 to TRBJ2-1, with 13 nucleotides matching TRBD2. CDR1 and CDR2 (germline): MNHEY, SVGEGT. The CDR3 is 15 residues long. V lost 5 bases and J lost 9; bases outside the gene matches: 7.

The chain uses TRBV19 and TRBJ1-1, with D possibly matching TRBD1 (5 bases). CDR1 is LNHDA, CDR2 SQIVND, per germline (reference sequence). Trimming cost V 0 bases and J 5 bases, with 13 bases left between them. The CDR3 length is 15 residues. The CDR3 here is CASSIDRPGETEAFF. The CDR3, as DNA: TGTGCCAGTAGTATAGATCGTCCGGGGGAGACTGAAGCTTTCTTT.

The chain recombines TRBV4-3 with TRBJ1-5; D is ambiguous. Germline V CDR1 and CDR2: LGHNA, YSLEER. Trimming left V 0 bases short and J 4 bases short, with 4 bases between. CDR3 size: 13 residues. The chain's CDR3 is CASSQDRNQPQHF. The DNA of the CDR3 is TGCGCCAGCAGCCAAGACAGGAATCAGCCCCAGCATTTT.

The chain employs TRBV20-1 and TRBJ2-3, with D perhaps TRBD1 (6 bases). This CDR3 comprises 12 residues. Looked up from germline, CDR1 is DFQATT and CDR2 is SNEGSKA (reference sequence). Between the trimmed V and J ends, which lost 6 bases and 3 bases, there was a span of 10 bases. The CDR3 here is CSASGTTDTQYF. The CDR3 DNA sequence: TGCAGTGCCAGTGGGACAACAGATACGCAGTATTTT.

This chain joins TRBV10-3 and TRBJ2-4; D is perhaps TRBD1 or TRBD2 (6 bases each). The CDR3 runs 17 residues. Germline V lookup: CDR1 ENHRY, CDR2 SYGVKD. With 3 bases removed from V and 7 bases from J, the gap between germline ends came to 22 bases. The CDR3 sequence: CAISEGQILLSGNIQYF. The CDR3 DNA reads TGTGCCATCAGTGAAGGACAGATCTTGTTGAGCGGGAACATTCAGTACTTC.

The rearrangement uses TRBV5-1 and TRBJ1-1, with D unclear. CDR1 is SGHRS and CDR2 is YFSETQ in the germline V gene. CDR3 length: 16 residues. V dropped 0 bases and J dropped 1 base, with 13 bases sitting between them. The CDR3, as DNA: TGCGCCAGCAGCTTGGGCAGGTTGCCGGAGAACACTGAAGCTTTCTTT. Translation gives CASSLGRLPENTEAFF.

V and J are TRBV6-2 or TRBV6-3 and TRBJ1-1; a weak D match, TRBD1 (6 bases). Germline V gene sequence: CDR1 MNHEY, CDR2 SVGEGT. The CDR3 is 19 residues long. V was clipped by 0 bases and J by 11 bases, with 31 bases between them. CDR3 in DNA: TGTGCCAGCAGTTACTCGATTGGGAGGTTTATAACAGGGCCTTCCCGGGCTTTCTTT. Encoded protein: CASSYSIGRFITGPSRAFF.

The chain joins TRBV12-5 to TRBJ1-1, with D uncertain. This CDR3 has 13 amino acids. Germline lookup yields CDR1 LGHNT and CDR2 FRNRAP. With 6 bases removed from V and 0 bases from J, the gap between germline ends came to 8 bases. CDR3 region: CASGKSMNTEAFF. DNA for the CDR3: TGTGCTAGTGGGAAAAGCATGAACACTGAAGCTTTCTTT.

The chain has TRBV4-1 and TRBJ2-1; maybe TRBD1 (6 bases). Trimming stripped 2 bases from V and 1 base from J, with 24 bases between. The CDR3 has 20 amino acids. The germline CDR1 and CDR2 sequences are MGHRA and YSYEKL. Here the CDR3 DNA reads TGCGCCAGCAGCCAACCTACAGGGTTAGCTCGCAGTAGGTCCTACAATGAGCAGTTCTTC. Translation gives CASSQPTGLARSRSYNEQFF.

J is TRBJ2-2 and V is TRBV5-1; D ambiguous. This CDR3 comprises 14 residues. The ends were cut back, 0 bases at V and 1 base at J, with 4 bases in the middle. CDR1 and CDR2 (germline): SGHRS, YFSETQ. The DNA of the CDR3 is TGCGCCAGCAGCTTGGCCGGGAACACCGGGGAGCTGTTTTTT. As protein: CASSLAGNTGELFF.

This chain links TRBV7-9 with TRBJ1-6; no definite D call. The CDR3 is 12 residues long. V lost 7 bases, J lost 9 bases, and 10 bases lay in between. The V gene's germline CDR1 is SEHNR and CDR2 FQNEAQ (reference sequence). In nucleotides, the CDR3 is TGTGCCAGCACCCAATCCGTTTCACCCCTCCACTTT. It translates to CASTQSVSPLHF.

J is TRBJ1-2 and V is TRBV19; 8 bases fit TRBD1. V lost 6 bases and J lost 6; bases outside the gene matches: 9. Germline V CDR1 and CDR2: LNHDA, SQIVND (reference sequence). The CDR3 contains 14 residues. The CDR3 DNA follows: TGTGCCAGTAGCTTACAGGGGGATGATAATGGCTACACCTTC. Amino acids: CASSLQGDDNGYTF.

The rearrangement links TRBV28 to TRBJ2-1, with a possible D match to TRBD2 (5 bases). CDR1 is MDHEN, CDR2 SYDVKM, per germline. The CDR3 is 16 residues long. V was shortened by 6 bases and J by 0 bases, with 15 bases between the two germline ends. CDR3 sequence reads: CASSDRRAGSYNEQFF. The CDR3 DNA follows: TGTGCCAGCAGCGACCGACGGGCGGGCTCCTACAATGAGCAGTTCTTC.

On this clone itself: Other DNA sequences within the sample encode an identical CDR3. This sequence joins TRBV28 and TRBJ1-1, with TRBD1 matching 7 bases. The CDR3 runs to 14 residues. The germline V gene encodes CDR1 MDHEN and CDR2 SYDVKM. Losses at the gene ends were 4 bases for V and 0 bases for J; bases not matched to a gene: 2. In DNA, the CDR3 is TGTGCCAGCAGTTCGGGACAGTTGAACACTGAAGCTTTCTTT. Translating it yields CASSSGQLNTEAFF.

V and J are TRBV6-5 and TRBJ2-2; D unresolved. CDR1 is MNHEY and CDR2 is SVGAGI in the germline V gene. This CDR3 comprises 13 residues. The V end was cut by 7 bases, the J end by 6 bases, with 12 bases between. The CDR3 bases are TGTGCCAGCACTCAAGGCGGAGCCGGGGAGCTGTTTTTT. This encodes CASTQGGAGELFF.

V gene TRBV4-3 combines with J gene TRBJ1-2, with D possibly TRBD1 on 6 matching bases. The CDR3 loop spans 16 amino acids. Germline CDR1 reads LGHNA; CDR2 reads YSLEER. Deletions cut 0 bases from V and 4 bases from J, with 15 bases between. In DNA form, the CDR3 reads TGCGCCAGCAGCCAAGATCAGGGGACTGAGACCTATGGCTACACCTTC. Protein sequence: CASSQDQGTETYGYTF.

This chain joins TRBV6-5 and TRBJ1-2; D not resolved. CDR1 is MNHEY, CDR2 SVGAGI, per germline. Trimming took off 2 bases at V and 4 bases at J, with 11 bases between the two ends. The CDR3 covers 14 residues. In DNA, the CDR3 is TGTGCCAGCAGTTACGGAGAGGGATCCTATGGCTACACCTTC. Translating it yields CASSYGEGSYGYTF.